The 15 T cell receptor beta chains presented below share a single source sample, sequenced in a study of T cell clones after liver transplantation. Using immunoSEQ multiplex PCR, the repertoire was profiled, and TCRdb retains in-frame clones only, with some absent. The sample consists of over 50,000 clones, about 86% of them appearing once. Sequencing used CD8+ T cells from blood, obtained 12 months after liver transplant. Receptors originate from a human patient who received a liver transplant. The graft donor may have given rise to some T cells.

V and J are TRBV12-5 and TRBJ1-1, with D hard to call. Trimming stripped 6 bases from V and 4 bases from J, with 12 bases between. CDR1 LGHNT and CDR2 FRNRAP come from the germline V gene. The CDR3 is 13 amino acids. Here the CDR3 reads CASGPLPPTEAFF. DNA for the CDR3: TGTGCTAGTGGCCCACTCCCACCCACTGAAGCTTTCTTT.

CDR3 sequence (DNA): TGTGCCAGTAGCGAGCGGCCCCTTCCCTACAATGAGCAGTTCTTC. It encodes CASSERPLPYNEQFF. V gene TRBV19 combines with J gene TRBJ2-1, with TRBD2 as a possible D gene (5 bases). This CDR3 has 15 amino acids. V lost 6 bases, J lost 2 bases, and 14 bases lay in between. Looked up from germline, CDR1 is LNHDA and CDR2 is SQIVND (reference sequence).

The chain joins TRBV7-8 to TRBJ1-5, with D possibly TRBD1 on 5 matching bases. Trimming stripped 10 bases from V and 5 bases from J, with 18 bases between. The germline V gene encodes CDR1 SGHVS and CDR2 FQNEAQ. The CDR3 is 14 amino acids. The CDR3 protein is CATASGALDQPQHF. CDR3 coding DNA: TGTGCCACAGCTAGCGGGGCCCTGGATCAGCCCCAGCATTTT. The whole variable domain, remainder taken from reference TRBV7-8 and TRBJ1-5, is GAGVSQSPRYKVAKRGQDVALRCDPISGHVSLFWYQQALGQGPEFLTYFQNEAQLDKSGLPSDRFFAERPEGSVSTLKIQRTQQEDSAVYLCATASGALDQPQHFGDGTRLSIL.

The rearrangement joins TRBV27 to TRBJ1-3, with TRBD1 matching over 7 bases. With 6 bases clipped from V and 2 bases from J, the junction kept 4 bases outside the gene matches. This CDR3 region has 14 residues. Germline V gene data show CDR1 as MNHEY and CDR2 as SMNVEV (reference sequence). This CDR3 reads CASSHTGAGNTIYF. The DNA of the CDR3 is TGTGCCAGCAGCCATACAGGGGCTGGAAACACCATATATTTT.

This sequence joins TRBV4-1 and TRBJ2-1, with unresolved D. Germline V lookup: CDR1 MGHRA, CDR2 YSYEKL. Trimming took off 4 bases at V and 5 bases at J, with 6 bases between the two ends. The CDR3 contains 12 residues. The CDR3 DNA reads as TGCGCCAGCAGCCGAAACCACAATGAGCAGTTCTTC. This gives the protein CASSRNHNEQFF.

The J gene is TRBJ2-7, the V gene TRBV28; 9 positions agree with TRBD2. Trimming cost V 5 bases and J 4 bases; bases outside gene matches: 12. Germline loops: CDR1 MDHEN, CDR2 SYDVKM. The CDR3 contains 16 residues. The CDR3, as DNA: TGTGCCAGCAGTGGACCCCTTAGCGGGAGTGGGTACGAGCAGTACTTC. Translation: CASSGPLSGSGYEQYF.

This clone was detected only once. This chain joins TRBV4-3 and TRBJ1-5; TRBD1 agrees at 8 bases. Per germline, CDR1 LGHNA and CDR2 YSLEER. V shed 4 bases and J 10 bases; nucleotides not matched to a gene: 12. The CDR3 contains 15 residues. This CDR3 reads CASSRPRGPDRPQHF. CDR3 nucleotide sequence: TGCGCCAGCAGCCGGCCCAGGGGGCCAGATCGACCCCAGCATTTT.

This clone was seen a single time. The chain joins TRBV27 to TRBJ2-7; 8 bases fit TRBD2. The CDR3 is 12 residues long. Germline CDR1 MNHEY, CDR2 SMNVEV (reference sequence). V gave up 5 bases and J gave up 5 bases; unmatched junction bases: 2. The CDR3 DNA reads TGTGCCAGCAGTCCAGCGGGAGACGAGCAGTACTTC. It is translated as CASSPAGDEQYF.

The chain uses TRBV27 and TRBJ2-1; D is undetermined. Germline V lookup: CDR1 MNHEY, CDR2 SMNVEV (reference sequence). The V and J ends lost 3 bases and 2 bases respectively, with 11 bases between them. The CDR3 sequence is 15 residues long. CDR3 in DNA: TGTGCCAGCAGTTTTTTACTTAACCCCTACAATGAGCAGTTCTTC. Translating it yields CASSFLLNPYNEQFF.

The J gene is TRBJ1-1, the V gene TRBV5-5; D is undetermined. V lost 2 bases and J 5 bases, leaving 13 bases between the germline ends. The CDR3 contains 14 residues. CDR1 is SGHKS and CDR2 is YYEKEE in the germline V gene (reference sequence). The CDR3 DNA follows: TGTGCCAGCAGCTTCTCTTGGGGAAGTACTGAAGCTTTCTTT. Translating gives CASSFSWGSTEAFF. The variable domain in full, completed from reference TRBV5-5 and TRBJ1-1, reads DAGVTQSPTHLIKTRGQQVTLRCSPISGHKSVSWYQQVLGQGPQFIFQYYEKEERGRGNFPDRFSARQFPNYSSELNVNALLLGDSALYLCASSFSWGSTEAFFGQGTRLTVV.

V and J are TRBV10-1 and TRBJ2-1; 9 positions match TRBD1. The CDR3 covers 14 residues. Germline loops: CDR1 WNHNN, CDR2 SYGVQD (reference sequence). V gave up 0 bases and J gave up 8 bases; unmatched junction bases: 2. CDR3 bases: TGCGCCAGCAGTGAGTCGGGGGACAGGGATGAGCAGTTCTTC. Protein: CASSESGDRDEQFF.

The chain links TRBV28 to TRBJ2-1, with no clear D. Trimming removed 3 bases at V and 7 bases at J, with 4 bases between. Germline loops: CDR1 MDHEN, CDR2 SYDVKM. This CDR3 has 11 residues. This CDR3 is CASSFANEQFF. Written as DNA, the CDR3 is TGTGCCAGCAGTTTTGCGAATGAGCAGTTCTTC.

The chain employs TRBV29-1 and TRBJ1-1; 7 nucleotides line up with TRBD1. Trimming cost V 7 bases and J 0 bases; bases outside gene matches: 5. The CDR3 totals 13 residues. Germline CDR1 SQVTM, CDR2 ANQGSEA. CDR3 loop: CSGWTGMNTEAFF. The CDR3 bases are TGCAGCGGCTGGACAGGCATGAACACTGAAGCTTTCTTT.

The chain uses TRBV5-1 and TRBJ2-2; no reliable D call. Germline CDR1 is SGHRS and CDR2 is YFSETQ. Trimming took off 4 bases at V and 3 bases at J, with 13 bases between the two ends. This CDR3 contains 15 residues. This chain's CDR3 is CASSPEAGHTGELFF. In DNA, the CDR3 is TGCGCCAGCAGCCCCGAGGCCGGCCACACCGGGGAGCTGTTTTTT. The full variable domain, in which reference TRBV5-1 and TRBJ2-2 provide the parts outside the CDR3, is KAGVTQTPRYLIKTRGQQVTLSCSPISGHRSVSWYQQTPGQGLQFLFEYFSETQRNKGNFPGRFSGRQFSNSRSEMNVSTLELGDSALYLCASSPEAGHTGELFFGEGSRLTVL.

In DNA, the CDR3 is TGTGCCAGCAGCTTACTCACAGCGGTAGAACTGTTTTTT. This translates into CASSLLTAVELFF. The V call is TRBV7-2, the J call TRBJ1-4, with no clear D. The CDR3 loop spans 13 amino acids. The ends were cut back, 2 bases at V and 12 bases at J, with 13 bases in the middle. CDR1 is SGHTA and CDR2 is FQGNSA in the germline V gene.